This T cell receptor (beta chain) was recovered during a study of blood T cell repertoires in COVID-19. The overall study: From the United States, Italy and Spain came samples of acute and convalescent COVID-19. PBMCs, B-cell-depleted T cells, or T cells were the source of the cDNA or gDNA that made up the material.

V lost 7 bases, J lost 7 bases, and 7 bases stayed unmatched. CDR1 is SQVTM, CDR2 ANQGSEA, per germline. The CDR3 loop spans 13 amino acids. Original data processing: For nucleated cells, counts were estimated from reference gene primer amplification. The data were produced by immunoSEQ multiplex PCR, yet TCRdb's version contains in-frame clones alone and is incomplete. D and trimming come from the DNA, and the V and J calls and clone size come from that table. Here the sample spans over 150,000 clones, roughly 80% being singletons. Sequences were obtained from peripheral blood. This TCR was recovered from a woman between 45 and 60 years old with acute or convalescent COVID-19. The rearrangement uses TRBV29-1 and TRBJ2-7, with 13 bases identical to TRBD2. The CDR3 DNA reads as TGCAGCGGACGGACTAGCGGGAGTTTTGAGCAGTACTTC. Translation: CSGRTSGSFEQYF.